Following are 15 T cell receptor beta chains from one sample sequenced in a study of shared clonotypes between healthy human individuals. CD45RO-negative cells were positively selected for CCR7, leaving out terminally differentiated effector memory CD45RA+ cells. Here immunoSEQ multiplex PCR was the method, and the copy in TCRdb shows in-frame clones only, minus some. The table has around 2,000,000 clones, just over 90% seen once. What was sequenced was naive CD8+ T cells from PBMCs. These receptors were obtained from a man between 18 and 35 years old in good health. Some clones in this sample may be carry-over from other donors' samples.

This sequence joins TRBV10-1 and TRBJ2-3; 8 nucleotides line up with TRBD1. CDR1 and CDR2 from the germline V gene are WNHNN and SYGVQD (reference sequence). V lost 4 bases, J lost 3 bases, and 3 bases stayed unmatched. The CDR3 sequence is 14 residues long. CDR3 sequence: CASSVDRVTDTQYF. The CDR3 nucleotides are TGCGCCAGCAGTGTGGACAGGGTTACAGATACGCAGTATTTT.

The V and J genes are TRBV28 and TRBJ2-7; tentative D call: TRBD1 (5 bases). CDR1 MDHEN and CDR2 SYDVKM come from the germline V gene. The CDR3 totals 17 residues. The germline V and J ends were trimmed by 6 bases and 0 bases, with 21 bases remaining between them. CDR3 nucleotides: TGTGCCAGCAGCGCACTTATGACAGAACCCAACTCCTACGAGCAGTACTTC. Protein: CASSALMTEPNSYEQYF.

Points on this clone: The identical CDR3 is also encoded by other nucleotide sequences in the sample. In nucleotides, the CDR3 is TGTGCCTGGAGTGGTCTAGTAACCTACGAGCAGTACTTC. This encodes CAWSGLVTYEQYF. This chain uses TRBV30 with TRBJ2-7; no clear D. V was shortened by 1 base and J by 2 bases, with 9 bases between the two germline ends. Germline V gene sequence: CDR1 GTSNPN, CDR2 SVGIG (reference sequence). The CDR3 covers 13 residues.

The V gene is TRBV4-2, the J gene TRBJ2-7; possible D gene TRBD2, 5 bases. Trimming shortened V by 4 bases and J by 0 bases, and 13 bases separated the two germline ends. The CDR3 loop spans 15 amino acids. Looked up from germline, CDR1 is LGHNA and CDR2 is YNFKEQ. CDR3 bases: TGTGCCAGCAGCCCTCAATCTAGCCCCTCCTACGAGCAGTACTTC. This encodes CASSPQSSPSYEQYF.

The chain combines TRBV7-6 with TRBJ1-2, with D tentatively TRBD1 (6 bases). From germline, CDR1 is SGHVS and CDR2 FNYEAQ. The CDR3 runs to 14 residues. Between the trimmed V and J ends, which lost 1 base and 5 bases, there was a span of 11 bases. In DNA, the CDR3 is TGTGCCAGCAGCTTAGGGACAGAAAGATATGGCTACACCTTC. This codes for CASSLGTERYGYTF.

V and J are TRBV2 and TRBJ2-7; TRBD2 matches 7 bases. V was clipped by 2 bases and J by 0 bases; unmatched bases: 4. The CDR3 sequence is 15 residues long. The germline V gene encodes CDR1 SNHLY and CDR2 FYNNEI. CDR3 nucleotide sequence: TGTGCCAGCAGTGAACGGGGGGTTGGCTCCTACGAGCAGTACTTC. It encodes CASSERGVGSYEQYF.

This clone was detected only a few times. The gene calls are TRBV27 and TRBJ1-2; 7 bases are shared with TRBD1. The CDR3 length is 14 residues. CDR1 MNHEY and CDR2 SMNVEV come from the germline V gene (reference sequence). V lost 6 bases to trimming and J lost 4 bases; unmatched junction nucleotides: 8. This CDR3 is CASRGRGSVYGYTF. CDR3 coding DNA: TGTGCCAGCAGGGGCAGGGGGTCGGTCTATGGCTACACCTTC.

The CDR3 is CATSQGFTEAFF. CDR3 nucleotide sequence: TGTGCCACCAGCCAGGGATTCACTGAAGCTTTCTTT. The rearrangement uses TRBV15 and TRBJ1-1, with D maybe TRBD1 (5 bases). Trimming cost V 5 bases and J 4 bases, with 8 bases left between them. The germline CDR1 and CDR2 sequences are LNHNV and YYDKDF (reference sequence). The CDR3 is made up of 12 amino acids.

The CDR3 protein is CASSKTQGHGYTF. The CDR3 coding sequence is TGTGCCAGCAGCAAAACTCAGGGCCATGGCTACACCTTC. The chain employs TRBV6-5 and TRBJ1-2; the D gene is possibly TRBD1 (5 bases). V was trimmed by 6 bases and J by 6 bases, leaving 14 bases between them. The CDR3 has 13 residues. Germline assignment: CDR1 MNHEY and CDR2 SVGAGI.

V and J are TRBV28 and TRBJ2-3; D is unclear. Trimming stripped 2 bases from V and 0 bases from J, with 3 bases between. The CDR3 runs 13 residues. Germline CDR1 is MDHEN and CDR2 is SYDVKM. The CDR3 region is CASSLHSTDTQYF. As DNA, the CDR3 is TGTGCCAGCAGTTTACACAGCACAGATACGCAGTATTTT.

The chain recombines TRBV27 with TRBJ2-7; D gene unclear. Germline CDR1 is MNHEY and CDR2 is SMNVEV (reference sequence). V lost 5 bases, J lost 1 base, and 15 bases lay in between. There are 15 residues in the CDR3. The chain's CDR3 is CASSADRAPSYEQYF. In nucleotides, the CDR3 is TGTGCCAGCAGTGCAGACCGCGCCCCTTCCTACGAGCAGTACTTC.

This clone was observed once. The chain has TRBV28 and TRBJ2-7; 7 bases agree with TRBD2. From germline, CDR1 is MDHEN and CDR2 SYDVKM. The V and J ends lost 3 bases and 6 bases, in that order; junction bases with no gene match: 5. The CDR3 contains 13 residues. This CDR3 is CASSFVAGVEQYF. CDR3 coding DNA: TGTGCCAGCAGTTTTGTGGCGGGGGTCGAGCAGTACTTC.

The chain recombines TRBV15 with TRBJ2-5; D is possibly TRBD1 (6 bases). V was cut by 5 bases and J by 4 bases, with 17 bases left in between. The CDR3 extends over 15 amino acids. Germline CDR1 is LNHNV and CDR2 is YYDKDF (reference sequence). In DNA, the CDR3 is TGTGCCACCAGCCCGTACCTAACAGGGAGAGAGACCCAGTACTTC. Encoded protein: CATSPYLTGRETQYF.

The genes are TRBV27 and TRBJ1-5, with D possibly being TRBD1 (5 bases). Germline V CDR1 and CDR2: MNHEY, SMNVEV (reference sequence). This CDR3 region has 15 residues. Trimming shortened V by 8 bases and J by 4 bases, and 18 bases separated the two germline ends. The CDR3 DNA reads TGTGCCAGCGGACCCTCTGGGGCCCTAAATCAGCCCCAGCATTTT. Its translation is CASGPSGALNQPQHF.

The chain combines TRBV7-9 with TRBJ2-7, with 7 bases identical to TRBD2. The CDR3 runs 13 residues. Germline trimming cut 4 bases from V and 3 bases from J; bases unmatched to any gene: 3. The germline V gene has CDR1 SEHNR and CDR2 FQNEAQ (reference sequence). CDR3 region: CASSSGLYYEQYF. CDR3 sequence (DNA): TGTGCCAGCAGCTCGGGACTATACTACGAGCAGTACTTC.